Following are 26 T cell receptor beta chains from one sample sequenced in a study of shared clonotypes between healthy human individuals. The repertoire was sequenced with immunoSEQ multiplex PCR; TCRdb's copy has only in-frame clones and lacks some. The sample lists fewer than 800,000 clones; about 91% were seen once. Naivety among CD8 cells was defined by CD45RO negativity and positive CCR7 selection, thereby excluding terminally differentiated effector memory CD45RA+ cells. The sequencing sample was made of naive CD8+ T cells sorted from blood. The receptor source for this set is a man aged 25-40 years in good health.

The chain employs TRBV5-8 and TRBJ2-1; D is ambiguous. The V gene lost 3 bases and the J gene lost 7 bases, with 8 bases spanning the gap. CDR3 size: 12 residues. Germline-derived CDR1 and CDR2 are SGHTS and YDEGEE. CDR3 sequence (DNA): TGTGCCAGCAGCTCTGACTTGAATGAGCAGTTCTTC. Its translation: CASSSDLNEQFF.

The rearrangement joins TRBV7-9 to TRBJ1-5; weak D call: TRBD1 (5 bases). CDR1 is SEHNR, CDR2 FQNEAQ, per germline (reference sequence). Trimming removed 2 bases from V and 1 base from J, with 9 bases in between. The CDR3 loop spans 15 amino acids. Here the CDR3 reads CASSLSDSSNQPQHF. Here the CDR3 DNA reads TGTGCCAGCAGCTTATCTGACAGCAGCAATCAGCCCCAGCATTTT.

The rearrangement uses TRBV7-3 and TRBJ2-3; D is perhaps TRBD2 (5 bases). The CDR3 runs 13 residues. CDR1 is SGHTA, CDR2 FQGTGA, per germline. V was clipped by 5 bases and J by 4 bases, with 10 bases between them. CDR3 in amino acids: CASSPEGPDTQYF. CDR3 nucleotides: TGTGCCAGCAGCCCAGAGGGTCCAGATACGCAGTATTTT.

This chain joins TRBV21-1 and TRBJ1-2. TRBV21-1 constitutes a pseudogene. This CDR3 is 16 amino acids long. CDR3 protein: CASSKVGRGLLYGYTF. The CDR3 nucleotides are TGTGCCAGCAGCAAAGTTGGGAGGGGACTCCTCTATGGCTACACCTTC.

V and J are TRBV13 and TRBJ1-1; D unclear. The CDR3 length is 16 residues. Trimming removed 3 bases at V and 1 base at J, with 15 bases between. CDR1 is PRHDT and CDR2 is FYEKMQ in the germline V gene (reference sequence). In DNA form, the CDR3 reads TGTGCCAGCAGCTTGCTTCGGGCGGGGTCGAACACTGAAGCTTTCTTT. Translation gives CASSLLRAGSNTEAFF. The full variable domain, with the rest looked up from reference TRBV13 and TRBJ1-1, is AAGVIQSPRHLIKEKRETATLKCYPIPRHDTVYWYQQGPGQDPQFLISFYEKMQSDKGSIPDRFSAQQFSDYHSELNMSSLELGDSALYFCASSLLRAGSNTEAFFGQGTRLTVV.

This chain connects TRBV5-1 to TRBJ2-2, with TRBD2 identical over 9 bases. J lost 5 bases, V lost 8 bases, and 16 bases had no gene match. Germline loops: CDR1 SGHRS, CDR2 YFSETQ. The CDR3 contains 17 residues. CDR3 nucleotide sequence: TGCGCCAGGGGGCCGAGAGTAGCGGGAGTAGGGACCGGGGAGCTGTTTTTT. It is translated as CARGPRVAGVGTGELFF.

CDR3 loop: CASSVVRRDEKLFF. Written as DNA, the CDR3 is TGTGCCAGCAGCGTAGTCAGGAGAGATGAAAAACTGTTTTTT. The chain employs TRBV9 and TRBJ1-4; D uncertain. The germline V and J ends were trimmed by 0 bases and 6 bases, with 9 bases remaining between them. CDR1 is SGDLS, CDR2 YYNGEE, per germline. The CDR3 runs 14 residues.

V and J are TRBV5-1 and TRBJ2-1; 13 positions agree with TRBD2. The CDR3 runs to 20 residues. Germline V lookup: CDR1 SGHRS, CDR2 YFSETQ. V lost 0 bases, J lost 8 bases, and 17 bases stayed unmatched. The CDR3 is CASSLALQGITSGRAYEQFF. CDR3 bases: TGCGCCAGCAGCTTGGCACTACAGGGGATAACTAGCGGGAGGGCCTATGAGCAGTTCTTC. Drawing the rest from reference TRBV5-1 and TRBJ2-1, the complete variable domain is KAGVTQTPRYLIKTRGQQVTLSCSPISGHRSVSWYQQTPGQGLQFLFEYFSETQRNKGNFPGRFSGRQFSNSRSEMNVSTLELGDSALYLCASSLALQGITSGRAYEQFFGPGTRLTVL.

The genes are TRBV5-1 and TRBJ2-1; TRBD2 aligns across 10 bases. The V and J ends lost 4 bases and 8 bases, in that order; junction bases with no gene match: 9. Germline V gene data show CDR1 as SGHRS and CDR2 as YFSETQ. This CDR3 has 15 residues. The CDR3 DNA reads TGCGCCAGCAGCCCTGCCCTAGCGGGAGATGATGAGCAGTTCTTC. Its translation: CASSPALAGDDEQFF.

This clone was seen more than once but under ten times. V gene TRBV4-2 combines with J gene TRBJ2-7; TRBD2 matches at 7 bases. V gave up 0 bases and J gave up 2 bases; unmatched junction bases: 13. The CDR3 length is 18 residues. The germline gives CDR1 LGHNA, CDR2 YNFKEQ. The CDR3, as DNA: TGTGCCAGCAGCCAAGATAGGTCTAGCGGCACCCTTGCCTACGAGCAGTACTTC. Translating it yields CASSQDRSSGTLAYEQYF.

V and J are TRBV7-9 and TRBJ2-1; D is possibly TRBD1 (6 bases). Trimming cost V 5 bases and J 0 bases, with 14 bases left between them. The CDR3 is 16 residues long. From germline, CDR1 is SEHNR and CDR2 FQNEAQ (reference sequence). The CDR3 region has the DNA TGTGCCAGCAGCCCGAGCCGGGACAACTCCTACAATGAGCAGTTCTTC. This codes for CASSPSRDNSYNEQFF.

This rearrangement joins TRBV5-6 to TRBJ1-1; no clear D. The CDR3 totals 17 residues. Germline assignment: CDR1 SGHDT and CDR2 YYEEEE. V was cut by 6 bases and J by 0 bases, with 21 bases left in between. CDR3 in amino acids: CASTLLGFTKVNTEAFF. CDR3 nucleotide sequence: TGTGCCAGCACCCTTTTGGGGTTTACTAAGGTGAACACTGAAGCTTTCTTT.

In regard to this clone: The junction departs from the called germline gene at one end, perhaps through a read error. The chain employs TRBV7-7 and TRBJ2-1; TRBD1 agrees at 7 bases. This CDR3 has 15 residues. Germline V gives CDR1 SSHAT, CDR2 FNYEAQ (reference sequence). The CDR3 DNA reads TGTGCTAGCAGCTCTTCTACGGCCACAGGGGATGAGCAGTTCTTC. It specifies CASSSSTATGDEQFF.

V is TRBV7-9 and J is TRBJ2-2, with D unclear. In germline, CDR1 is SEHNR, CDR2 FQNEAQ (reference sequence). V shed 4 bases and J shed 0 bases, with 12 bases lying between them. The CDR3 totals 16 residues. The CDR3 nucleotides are TGTGCCAGCAGCTCTCCGTCAGGCGCGAACACCGGGGAGCTGTTTTTT. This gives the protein CASSSPSGANTGELFF.

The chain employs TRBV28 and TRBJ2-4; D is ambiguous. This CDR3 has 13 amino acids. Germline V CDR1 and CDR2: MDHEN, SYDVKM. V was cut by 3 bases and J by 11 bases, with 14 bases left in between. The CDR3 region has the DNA TGTGCCAGCAGTTTCGCAGACGCTACCTTTCAGTACTTC. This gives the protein CASSFADATFQYF.

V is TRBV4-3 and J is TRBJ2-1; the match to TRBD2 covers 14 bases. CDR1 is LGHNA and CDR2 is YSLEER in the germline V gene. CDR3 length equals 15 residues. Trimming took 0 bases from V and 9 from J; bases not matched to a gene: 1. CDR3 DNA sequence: TGCGCCAGCAGCCAAGACGGGACTAGCGGGAGTGAGCAGTTCTTC. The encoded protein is CASSQDGTSGSEQFF.

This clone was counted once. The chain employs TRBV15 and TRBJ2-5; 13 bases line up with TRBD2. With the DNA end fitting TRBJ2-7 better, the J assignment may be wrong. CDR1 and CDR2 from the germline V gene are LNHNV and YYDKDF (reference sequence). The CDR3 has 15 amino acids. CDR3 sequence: CATSRELAGGHEQYF. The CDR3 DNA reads TGTGCCACCAGCAGAGAACTAGCGGGGGGGCACGAGCAGTACTTC.

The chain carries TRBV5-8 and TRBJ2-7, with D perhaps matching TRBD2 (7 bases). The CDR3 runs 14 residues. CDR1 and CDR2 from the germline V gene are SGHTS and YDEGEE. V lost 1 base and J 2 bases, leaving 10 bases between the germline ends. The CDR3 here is CASSLWGGAYEQYF. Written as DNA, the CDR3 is TGTGCCAGCAGCTTGTGGGGGGGCGCCTACGAGCAGTACTTC.

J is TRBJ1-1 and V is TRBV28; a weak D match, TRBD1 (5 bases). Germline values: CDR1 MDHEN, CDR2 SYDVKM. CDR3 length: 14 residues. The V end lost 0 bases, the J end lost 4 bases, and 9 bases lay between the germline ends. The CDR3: CASSLWGEGTEAFF. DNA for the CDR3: TGTGCCAGCAGTTTATGGGGGGAGGGCACTGAAGCTTTCTTT. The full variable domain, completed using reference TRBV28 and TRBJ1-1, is DVKVTQSSRYLVKRTGEKVFLECVQDMDHENMFWYRQDPGLGLRLIYFSYDVKMKEKGDIPEGYSVSREKKERFSLILESASTNQTSMYLCASSLWGEGTEAFFGQGTRLTVV.

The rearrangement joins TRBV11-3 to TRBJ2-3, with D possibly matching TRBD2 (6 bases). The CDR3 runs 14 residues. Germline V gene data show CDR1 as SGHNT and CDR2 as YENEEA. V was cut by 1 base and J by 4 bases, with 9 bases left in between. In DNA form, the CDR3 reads TGTGCCAGCAGCTTAGGGGGGGAGGCAGATACGCAGTATTTT. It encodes CASSLGGEADTQYF.

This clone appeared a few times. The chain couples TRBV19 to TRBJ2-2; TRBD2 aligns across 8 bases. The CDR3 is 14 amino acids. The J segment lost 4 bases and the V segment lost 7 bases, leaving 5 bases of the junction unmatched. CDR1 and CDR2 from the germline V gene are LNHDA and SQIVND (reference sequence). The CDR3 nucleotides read TGTGCCAGTAACGGCGGGAGGAGCACCGGGGAGCTGTTTTTT. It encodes CASNGGRSTGELFF.

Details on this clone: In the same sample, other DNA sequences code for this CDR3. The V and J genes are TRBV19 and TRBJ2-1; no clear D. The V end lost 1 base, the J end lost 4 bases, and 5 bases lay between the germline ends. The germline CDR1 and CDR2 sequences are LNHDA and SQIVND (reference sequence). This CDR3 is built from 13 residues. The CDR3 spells CASSIGGYNEQFF. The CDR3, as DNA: TGTGCCAGTAGTATAGGGGGTTACAATGAGCAGTTCTTC.

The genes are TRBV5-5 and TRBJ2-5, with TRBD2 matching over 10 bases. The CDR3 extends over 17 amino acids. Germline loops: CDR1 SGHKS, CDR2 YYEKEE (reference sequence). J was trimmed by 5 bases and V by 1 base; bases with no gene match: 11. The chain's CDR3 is CASSLSTSGKRGETQYF. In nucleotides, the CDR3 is TGTGCCAGCAGCTTGTCCACTAGCGGGAAAAGGGGGGAGACCCAGTACTTC.

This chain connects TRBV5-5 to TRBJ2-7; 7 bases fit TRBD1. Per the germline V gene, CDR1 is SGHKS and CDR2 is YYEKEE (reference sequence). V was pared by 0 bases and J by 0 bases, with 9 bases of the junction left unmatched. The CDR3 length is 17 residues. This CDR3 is CASSLVPETGSSYEQYF. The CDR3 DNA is TGTGCCAGCAGCTTGGTTCCGGAGACAGGGAGCTCCTACGAGCAGTACTTC.

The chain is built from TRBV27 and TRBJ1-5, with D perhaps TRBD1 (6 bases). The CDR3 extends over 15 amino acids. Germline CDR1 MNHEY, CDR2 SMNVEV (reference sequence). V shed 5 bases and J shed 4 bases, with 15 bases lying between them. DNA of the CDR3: TGTGCCAGCAGTCAGATAGGGGGAAGAAATCAGCCCCAGCATTTT. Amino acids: CASSQIGGRNQPQHF.

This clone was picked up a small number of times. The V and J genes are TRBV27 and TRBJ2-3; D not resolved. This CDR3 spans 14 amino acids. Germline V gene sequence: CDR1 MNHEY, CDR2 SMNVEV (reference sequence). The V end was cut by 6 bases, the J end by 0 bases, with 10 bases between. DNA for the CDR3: TGTGCCAGCAGCTTTCACCCTAGCACAGATACGCAGTATTTT. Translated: CASSFHPSTDTQYF.